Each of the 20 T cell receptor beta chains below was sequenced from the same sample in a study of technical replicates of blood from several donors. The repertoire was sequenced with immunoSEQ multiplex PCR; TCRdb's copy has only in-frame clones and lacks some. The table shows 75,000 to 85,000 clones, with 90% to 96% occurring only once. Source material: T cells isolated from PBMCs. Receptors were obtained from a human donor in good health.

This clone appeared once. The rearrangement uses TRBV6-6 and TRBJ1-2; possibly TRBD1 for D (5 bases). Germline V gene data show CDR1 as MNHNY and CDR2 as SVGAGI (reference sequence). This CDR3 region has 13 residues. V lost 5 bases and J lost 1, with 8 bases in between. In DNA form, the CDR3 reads TGTGCCAGCAGTCCTGACAGTAACTATGGCTACACCTTC. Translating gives CASSPDSNYGYTF.

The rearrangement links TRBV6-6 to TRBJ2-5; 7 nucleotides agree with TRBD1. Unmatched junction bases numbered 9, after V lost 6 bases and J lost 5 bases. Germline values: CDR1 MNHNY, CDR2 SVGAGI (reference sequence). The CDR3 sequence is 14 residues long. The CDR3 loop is CASRPTGKEETQYF. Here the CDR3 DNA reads TGTGCCAGCAGGCCGACAGGGAAAGAGGAGACCCAGTACTTC.

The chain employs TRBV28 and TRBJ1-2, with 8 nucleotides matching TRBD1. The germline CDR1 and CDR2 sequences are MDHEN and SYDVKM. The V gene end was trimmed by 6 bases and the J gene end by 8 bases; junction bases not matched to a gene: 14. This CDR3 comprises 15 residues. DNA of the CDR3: TGTGCCAGCAGGCTTTCACAGGGGGGCACGGGCGGCTACACCTTC. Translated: CASRLSQGGTGGYTF.

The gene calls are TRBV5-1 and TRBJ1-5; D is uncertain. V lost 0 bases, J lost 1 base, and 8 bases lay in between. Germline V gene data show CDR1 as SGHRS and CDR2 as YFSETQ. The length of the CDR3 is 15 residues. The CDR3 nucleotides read TGCGCCAGCAGCTTGGATGGGGAGAGCAATCAGCCCCAGCATTTT. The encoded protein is CASSLDGESNQPQHF.

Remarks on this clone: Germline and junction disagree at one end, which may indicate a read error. CDR3 nucleotides: TGTGCCAGCATGAACTCCTTCGAGCAGTACTTC. Translation gives CASMNSFEQYF. The chain has TRBV27 and TRBJ2-7, with D hard to call. Per germline, CDR1 MNHEY and CDR2 SMNVEV (reference sequence). The CDR3 length is 11 residues.

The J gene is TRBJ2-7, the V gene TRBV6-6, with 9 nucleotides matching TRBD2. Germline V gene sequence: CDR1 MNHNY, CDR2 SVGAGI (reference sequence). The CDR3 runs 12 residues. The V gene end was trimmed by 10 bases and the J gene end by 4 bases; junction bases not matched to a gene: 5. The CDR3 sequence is CATGLAYYEQYF. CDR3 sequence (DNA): TGTGCCACCGGACTAGCGTATTACGAGCAGTACTTC.

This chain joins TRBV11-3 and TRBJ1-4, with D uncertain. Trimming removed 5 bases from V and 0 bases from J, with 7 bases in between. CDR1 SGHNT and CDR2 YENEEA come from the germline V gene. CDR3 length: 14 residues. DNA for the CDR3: TGTGCCAGCAGCCGGGGAGCAACTAATGAAAAACTGTTTTTT. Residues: CASSRGATNEKLFF.

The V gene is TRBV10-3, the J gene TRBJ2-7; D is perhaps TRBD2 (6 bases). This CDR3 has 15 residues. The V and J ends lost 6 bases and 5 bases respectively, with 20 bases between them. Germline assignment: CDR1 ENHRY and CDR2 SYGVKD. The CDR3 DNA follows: TGTGCCATCAGGCCCCGGGAGTTAGGAAGGAACGAGCAGTACTTC. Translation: CAIRPRELGRNEQYF.

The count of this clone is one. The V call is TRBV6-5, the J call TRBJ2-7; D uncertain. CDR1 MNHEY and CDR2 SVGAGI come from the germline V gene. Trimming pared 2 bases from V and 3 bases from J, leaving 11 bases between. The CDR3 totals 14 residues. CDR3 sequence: CASSYQDSGYEQYF. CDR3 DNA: TGTGCCAGCAGTTACCAGGATTCTGGCTACGAGCAGTACTTC.

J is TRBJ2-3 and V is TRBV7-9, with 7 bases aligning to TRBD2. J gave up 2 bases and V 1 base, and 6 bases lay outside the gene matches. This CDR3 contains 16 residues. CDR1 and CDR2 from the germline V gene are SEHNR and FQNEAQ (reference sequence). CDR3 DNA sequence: TGTGCCAGCAGCTTAGATATAGGGAGGGCCACAGATACGCAGTATTTT. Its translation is CASSLDIGRATDTQYF.

For the CDR3, the DNA is TGTGCCAGCAGTCGACCGGGACAGGGGGCAGATACGCAGTATTTT. Translation gives CASSRPGQGADTQYF. V gene TRBV6-5 combines with J gene TRBJ2-3; 11 bases align to TRBD1. The CDR3 sequence is 15 residues long. CDR1 is MNHEY and CDR2 is SVGAGI in the germline V gene. Trimming removed 5 bases from V and 4 bases from J; junction bases left unmatched: 5.

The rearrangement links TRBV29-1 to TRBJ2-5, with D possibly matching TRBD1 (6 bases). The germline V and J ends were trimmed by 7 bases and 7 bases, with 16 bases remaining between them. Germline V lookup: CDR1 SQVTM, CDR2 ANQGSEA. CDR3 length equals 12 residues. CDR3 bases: TGCAGCGGAGACTCAGGGGTTGGGACCCAGTACTTC. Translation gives CSGDSGVGTQYF.

This CDR3 reads CASSLRFRASGTPEQFF. The CDR3 nucleotides are TGTGCCAGCAGCTTAAGGTTTCGGGCTAGCGGGACTCCTGAGCAGTTCTTC. The chain couples TRBV7-2 to TRBJ2-1, with 9 bases aligning to TRBD2. The CDR3 consists of 17 residues. Germline loops: CDR1 SGHTA, CDR2 FQGNSA. Unmatched junction bases numbered 14, after V lost 2 bases and J lost 9 bases.

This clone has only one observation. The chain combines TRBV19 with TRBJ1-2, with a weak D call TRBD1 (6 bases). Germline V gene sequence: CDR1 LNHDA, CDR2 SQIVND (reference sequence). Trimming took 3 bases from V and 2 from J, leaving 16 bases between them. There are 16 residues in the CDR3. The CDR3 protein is CASSILLNRENYGYTF. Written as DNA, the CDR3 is TGTGCCAGTAGTATTCTTTTAAACAGGGAGAACTATGGCTACACCTTC. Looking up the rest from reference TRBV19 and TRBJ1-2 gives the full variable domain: DGGITQSPKYLFRKEGQNVTLSCEQNLNHDAMYWYRQDPGQGLRLIYYSQIVNDFQKGDIAEGYSVSREKKESFPLTVTSAQKNPTAFYLCASSILLNRENYGYTFGSGTRLTVV.

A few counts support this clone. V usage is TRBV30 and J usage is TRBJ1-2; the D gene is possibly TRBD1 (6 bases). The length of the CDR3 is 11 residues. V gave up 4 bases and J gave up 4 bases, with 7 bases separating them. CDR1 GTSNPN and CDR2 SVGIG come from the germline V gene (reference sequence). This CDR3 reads CAWNRAYGYTF. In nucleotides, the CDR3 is TGTGCCTGGAACAGGGCCTATGGCTACACCTTC. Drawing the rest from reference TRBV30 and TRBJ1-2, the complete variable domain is SQTIHQWPATLVQPVGSPLSLECTVEGTSNPNLYWYRQAAGRGLQLLFYSVGIGQISSEVPQNLSASRPQDRQFILSSKKLLLSDSGFYLCAWNRAYGYTFGSGTRLTVV.

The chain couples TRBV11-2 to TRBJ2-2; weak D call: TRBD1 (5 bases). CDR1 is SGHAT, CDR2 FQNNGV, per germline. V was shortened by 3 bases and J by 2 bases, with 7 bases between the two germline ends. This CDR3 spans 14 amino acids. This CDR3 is CASSFGQNTGELFF. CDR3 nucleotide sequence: TGTGCCAGCAGCTTTGGACAAAACACCGGGGAGCTGTTTTTT.

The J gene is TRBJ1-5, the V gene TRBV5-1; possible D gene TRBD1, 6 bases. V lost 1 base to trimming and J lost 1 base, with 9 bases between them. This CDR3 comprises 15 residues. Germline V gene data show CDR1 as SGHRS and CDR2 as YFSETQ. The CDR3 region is CASSLTGLSNQPQHF. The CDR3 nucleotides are TGCGCCAGCAGCTTGACAGGGCTAAGCAATCAGCCCCAGCATTTT.

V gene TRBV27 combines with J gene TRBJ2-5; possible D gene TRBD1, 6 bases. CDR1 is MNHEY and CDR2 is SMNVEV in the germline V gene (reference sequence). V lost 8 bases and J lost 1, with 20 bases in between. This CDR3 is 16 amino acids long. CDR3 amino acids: CASGDRIGNPQETQYF. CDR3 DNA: TGTGCCAGCGGAGACAGGATTGGGAACCCCCAAGAGACCCAGTACTTC.

CDR3 sequence reads: CASSLWSREGEQFF. CDR3 DNA: TGTGCCAGCAGCCTCTGGTCGCGGGAAGGTGAGCAGTTCTTC. The V gene is TRBV11-2, the J gene TRBJ2-1; tentative D call: TRBD2 (6 bases). The length of the CDR3 is 14 residues. Trimming took off 5 bases at V and 9 bases at J, with 17 bases between the two ends. Germline lookup yields CDR1 SGHAT and CDR2 FQNNGV.

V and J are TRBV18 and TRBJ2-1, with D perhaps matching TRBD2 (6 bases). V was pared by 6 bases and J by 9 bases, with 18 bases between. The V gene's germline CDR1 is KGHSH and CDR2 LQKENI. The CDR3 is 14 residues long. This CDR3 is CASSGDSWGGEQFF. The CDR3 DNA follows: TGTGCCAGCTCCGGGGACTCCTGGGGTGGTGAGCAGTTCTTC.